This record covers a single T cell receptor (beta chain). Its cognate antigen is unknown. A roughly 200 ng quantity of DNA, tens of thousands of T cell genomes, went into the sorted-subset replicate PCRs. In the authors' workflow: ImmunoSEQ junction-only sequences lacked quality scores, so their filtering differed. Method: immunoSEQ multiplex PCR; TCRdb's copy keeps in-frame clones and lacks some. V, J and clone size are taken as reported in that table, and D and trimming were inferred from the DNA itself. The sample shows over a million clones, around four fifths of them seen only once. This specimen comes from a study of shared clonotypes between healthy human individuals. Points from the study as a whole: The four-donor shared clonotypes exceeded non-shared clonotypes in generation probability, with non-shared ones scoring lower.

Germline CDR1 and CDR2: WNHNN and SYGVQD (reference sequence). The CDR3 is made up of 15 amino acids. Trimming removed 3 bases from V and 4 bases from J; junction bases left unmatched: 6. CD4+ cells underwent separation, giving CD45RA+ naive and CD45RA-negative memory subsets. This rearrangement joins TRBV10-1 to TRBJ2-1, with 7 bases matching TRBD2. The receptor's source is a young man in good health. Source material: memory CD4+ T cells sorted from blood. The subset: CD45RA-negative fraction. The DNA for the CDR3 is TGCGCCAGCAGTGAACGTTCCGGGGGGTACAATGAGCAGTTCTTC. As protein: CASSERSGGYNEQFF.